A selection of T cell receptor beta chains follows, all from one sample in a study of T-cell memory formation after mild COVID-19. TCRdb re-called the 5' RACE reads with MiXCR, one entry per CDR3 protein. The repertoire holds some 120,000 distinct CDR3 sequences, approximately 5.9% seen once, with roughly 2% in the top ten. The specimen sequenced was PBMCs or a T cell subset sorted from them (not recorded which). Receptor source: an adult woman who had mild COVID-19 (a few samples of this study predate the infection). Cell type and time point are not known. Both conserved end residues are part of each CDR3. A D gene is named only where the DNA matches it firmly. Only some rows state a clone size, as once, few, many or a class for expanded clones.

D gene: TRBD2; V gene: TRBV12-3/TRBV12-4; J gene: TRBJ2-7; clone size: few; CDR3 protein: CASSLVGGGYGQYF; CDR3 DNA: TGTGCCAGCAGTTTAGTTGGCGGGGGGTACGGGCAGTACTTC
D gene: .; V gene: TRBV7-3; J gene: TRBJ2-3; clone size: .; CDR3 protein: CASSFTGMGDTQYF; CDR3 DNA: TGTGCCAGCAGCTTTACAGGGATGGGTGATACGCAGTATTTT
D gene: .; V gene: TRBV14; J gene: TRBJ1-2; clone size: .; CDR3 protein: CASRQSANYGYTF; CDR3 DNA: TGTGCCAGCAGGCAGTCAGCTAACTATGGCTACACCTTC
D gene: TRBD2; V gene: TRBV2; J gene: TRBJ2-1; clone size: few; CDR3 protein: CASSAVLAGSGEQFF; CDR3 DNA: TGTGCCAGCAGTGCGGTACTAGCGGGATCAGGGGAGCAGTTCTTC
D gene: .; V gene: TRBV12-3/TRBV12-4; J gene: TRBJ1-4; clone size: many; CDR3 protein: CASSRQTTATNEKLFF; CDR3 DNA: TGTGCCAGCAGTCGACAGACTACTGCAACTAATGAAAAACTGTTTTTT
D gene: .; V gene: TRBV3-1; J gene: TRBJ2-3; clone size: many; CDR3 protein: CASSQGRLHTDTQYF; CDR3 DNA: TGTGCCAGCAGCCAAGGGAGACTACACACAGATACGCAGTATTTT
D gene: .; V gene: TRBV12-3/TRBV12-4; J gene: TRBJ1-5; clone size: many; CDR3 protein: CASSPGTLESWQHF; CDR3 DNA: TGTGCCAGCAGTCCCGGGACACTGGAATCATGGCAGCATTTT
D gene: .; V gene: TRBV12-3/TRBV12-4; J gene: TRBJ2-6; clone size: .; CDR3 protein: CASSGGKGAAGANVPTF; CDR3 DNA: TGTGCCAGCAGCGGGGGGAAGGGGGCCGCCGGGGCCAACGTCCCGACTTTC
D gene: .; V gene: TRBV12-3/TRBV12-4; J gene: TRBJ2-1; clone size: many; CDR3 protein: CASTWGVTSSYNEQFF; CDR3 DNA: TGTGCCAGCACCTGGGGGGTTACCAGCTCCTACAATGAGCAGTTCTTC
D gene: .; V gene: TRBV6-5; J gene: TRBJ1-4; clone size: many; CDR3 protein: CASSYFQTNEKLFF; CDR3 DNA: TGTGCCAGCAGTTACTTCCAAACTAATGAAAAACTGTTTTTT
D gene: TRBD1; V gene: TRBV12-3/TRBV12-4; J gene: TRBJ2-1; clone size: .; CDR3 protein: CASRRDRGGSGNGEQFF; CDR3 DNA: TGTGCCAGCAGACGGGACAGGGGAGGGTCGGGCAACGGTGAGCAGTTCTTC
D gene: .; V gene: TRBV2; J gene: TRBJ1-5; clone size: many; CDR3 protein: CAKGLGSNQPQHF; CDR3 DNA: TGTGCCAAGGGGCTTGGGAGCAATCAGCCCCAGCATTTT